The rows below give T cell receptor beta chains drawn from one sample of a study of cytomegalovirus exposure and HLA in healthy donors. The protocol was immunoSEQ multiplex PCR, while the TCRdb copy is restricted to in-frame clones and leaves out a portion. The sample table sets out approximately 92,000 clones. The sequenced material came from PBMCs. Receptors originate from a woman aged 30 to 39 in good health and CMV-seronegative. Both conserved end residues are part of each CDR3. The D gene is left open where the match is weak.

d_call: NA; v_call: TRBV4-1; j_call: TRBJ1-2; cdr3_nt: TGCGCCAGCAGCTTCCGGGACACCAAGAACTATGGCTACACCTTC; cdr3_aa: CASSFRDTKNYGYTF
d_call: NA; v_call: TRBV28; j_call: TRBJ2-7; cdr3_nt: TGTGCCAGCAGTAGGGACATATACTACGAGCAGTACTTC; cdr3_aa: CASSRDIYYEQYF
d_call: TRBD1; v_call: TRBV13; j_call: TRBJ1-2; cdr3_nt: TGTGCCAGCAGCCCCGGACAGGCCGGTGGCTACACCTTC; cdr3_aa: CASSPGQAGGYTF
d_call: TRBD1; v_call: TRBV7-2; j_call: TRBJ1-1; cdr3_nt: TGTGCCAGCAGCGTAGACAGGGAGCGTGAAGCTTTCTTT; cdr3_aa: CASSVDREREAFF
d_call: TRBD2; v_call: TRBV9; j_call: TRBJ2-5; cdr3_nt: TGTGCCAGCAGCGTATCCGGCGGGGGGGCGGAAAAGACCCAGTACTTC; cdr3_aa: CASSVSGGGAEKTQYF
d_call: NA; v_call: TRBV28; j_call: TRBJ1-4; cdr3_nt: TGTGCCAGCAGCGCTAAAAAACTGTTTTTT; cdr3_aa: CASSAKKLFF
d_call: TRBD2; v_call: TRBV28; j_call: TRBJ2-5; cdr3_nt: TGTGCCAGCAAAACTAGCGAAGAGACCCAGTACTTC; cdr3_aa: CASKTSEETQYF
d_call: TRBD2; v_call: TRBV11-2; j_call: TRBJ2-1; cdr3_nt: TGTGCCAGCACTGCTTTAGCGGGAGTCGGGAATGAGCAGTTCTTC; cdr3_aa: CASTALAGVGNEQFF
d_call: NA; v_call: TRBV5-1; j_call: TRBJ2-3; cdr3_nt: TGCGCCAGCAGCATCACGGACAGTTCAGATACGCAGTATTTT; cdr3_aa: CASSITDSSDTQYF
d_call: TRBD1; v_call: TRBV19; j_call: TRBJ1-5; cdr3_nt: TGTGCCAGTAGTCCGCAGGGGGTTCGCAATCAGCCCCAGCATTTT; cdr3_aa: CASSPQGVRNQPQHF
d_call: TRBD2; v_call: TRBV6-5; j_call: TRBJ2-1; cdr3_nt: TGTGCCAGCAGTTATTCTCTAGCGGGGCCATCCGAGCAGTTCTTC; cdr3_aa: CASSYSLAGPSEQFF
d_call: TRBD1; v_call: TRBV11-2; j_call: TRBJ1-1; cdr3_nt: TGTGCCAGCAGCTTAAGGGACAGGGGGTACTTGAACACTGAAGCTTTCTTT; cdr3_aa: CASSLRDRGYLNTEAFF
d_call: TRBD2; v_call: TRBV7-9; j_call: TRBJ2-3; cdr3_nt: TGTGCCAGCAGCTTTGAGGGACTAACCACAGATACGCAGTATTTT; cdr3_aa: CASSFEGLTTDTQYF
d_call: NA; v_call: TRBV9; j_call: TRBJ1-1; cdr3_nt: TGTGCCAGCAGGGAACCGGGATTCATGAACACTGAAGCTTTCTTT; cdr3_aa: CASREPGFMNTEAFF
d_call: NA; v_call: TRBV2; j_call: TRBJ2-3; cdr3_nt: TGTGCCGGGGAGGACATAGCTAGCACAGATACGCAGTATTTT; cdr3_aa: CAGEDIASTDTQYF
d_call: TRBD1; v_call: TRBV9; j_call: TRBJ2-2; cdr3_nt: TGTGCCAGCAGCCCTCAGGGACAGGGGTGGGAGCTGTTTTTT; cdr3_aa: CASSPQGQGWELFF
d_call: NA; v_call: TRBV7-8; j_call: TRBJ2-1; cdr3_nt: TGTGCCAGCAGCTTCCGGGACTCCAACGCCTACAATGAGCAGTTCTTC; cdr3_aa: CASSFRDSNAYNEQFF
d_call: TRBD1; v_call: TRBV7-3; j_call: TRBJ2-7; cdr3_nt: TGTGCCAGCAGCTTCCGGGACAGCTACGAGCAGTACTTC; cdr3_aa: CASSFRDSYEQYF
d_call: TRBD1; v_call: TRBV18; j_call: TRBJ2-2; cdr3_nt: TGTGCCAGCTCCCTGAGGGGACAGCGGCAAACTGGGGAGCTGTTTTTT; cdr3_aa: CASSLRGQRQTGELFF
d_call: TRBD1; v_call: TRBV7-8; j_call: TRBJ2-7; cdr3_nt: TGTGCCAGCAGCTTCGTCAGGGGGAGAACCTACGAGCAGTACTTC; cdr3_aa: CASSFVRGRTYEQYF
d_call: NA; v_call: TRBV5-1; j_call: TRBJ1-2; cdr3_nt: TGCGCCAGCAGCTTGTCACAGGGTGCGCCGGGGGGCTACACCTTC; cdr3_aa: CASSLSQGAPGGYTF
d_call: NA; v_call: TRBV5-5; j_call: TRBJ2-2; cdr3_nt: TGTGCCAGCAGCTTGGAGAGCGGCGGAGGGACCGGGGAGCTGTTTTTT; cdr3_aa: CASSLESGGGTGELFF
d_call: NA; v_call: TRBV9; j_call: TRBJ2-2; cdr3_nt: TGTGCCAGCAGCACCAGGGTAACGGGCACCGGGGAGCTGTTTTTT; cdr3_aa: CASSTRVTGTGELFF
d_call: TRBD2; v_call: TRBV7-3; j_call: TRBJ2-1; cdr3_nt: TGTGCCAGCAGCCTTAGCGGGAGCTCCTACAATGAGCAGTTCTTC; cdr3_aa: CASSLSGSSYNEQFF
d_call: NA; v_call: TRBV10-1; j_call: TRBJ2-3; cdr3_nt: TGCGCCAGCAGTGAGTCGTTGAGATACACGCAGTATTTT; cdr3_aa: CASSESLRYTQYF
d_call: TRBD1; v_call: TRBV18; j_call: TRBJ2-7; cdr3_nt: TGTGCCAGCTCACCCGAGACAGGGATGTCCTACGAGCAGTACTTC; cdr3_aa: CASSPETGMSYEQYF
d_call: TRBD1; v_call: TRBV5-1; j_call: TRBJ1-3; cdr3_nt: TGCGCCAGCAGCCCGTCCGGTTCCGGGACAGGGACTGGAAACACCATATATTTT; cdr3_aa: CASSPSGSGTGTGNTIYF
d_call: TRBD2; v_call: TRBV7-3; j_call: TRBJ2-2; cdr3_nt: TGTGCCAGCAGCCCCAGCGGGGGAATTCACACCGGGGAGCTGTTTTTT; cdr3_aa: CASSPSGGIHTGELFF
d_call: NA; v_call: TRBV4-1; j_call: TRBJ2-2; cdr3_nt: TGCGCCAGCAGCCAAGATCCCCAGATGAACACCGGGGAGCTGTTTTTT; cdr3_aa: CASSQDPQMNTGELFF
d_call: NA; v_call: TRBV5-8; j_call: TRBJ2-5; cdr3_nt: TGTGCCAGCAGCTCGGTCGAGGGACTCACCGGGGAGACCCAGTACTTC; cdr3_aa: CASSSVEGLTGETQYF
d_call: NA; v_call: TRBV6-5; j_call: TRBJ1-3; cdr3_nt: TGTGCCAGCAGTCCCTACCGGGAAGATGGAAACACCATATATTTT; cdr3_aa: CASSPYREDGNTIYF
d_call: NA; v_call: TRBV18; j_call: TRBJ1-4; cdr3_nt: TGTGCCAGCTCACCTACGACAGCCGCTAATGAAAAACTGTTTTTT; cdr3_aa: CASSPTTAANEKLFF
d_call: TRBD1; v_call: TRBV7-8; j_call: TRBJ2-7; cdr3_nt: TGTGCCAGCAGCTTGACCCGGGACAGCTCCTACGAGCAGTACTTC; cdr3_aa: CASSLTRDSSYEQYF
d_call: TRBD1; v_call: TRBV7-9; j_call: TRBJ2-7; cdr3_nt: TGTGCCAGCGGAGACAGGGCCCGATACTACGGGCAGTACTTC; cdr3_aa: CASGDRARYYGQYF
d_call: NA; v_call: TRBV6-1; j_call: TRBJ2-3; cdr3_nt: TGTGCCAGCAGTGAAGCAACAGCTACAGATACGCAGTATTTT; cdr3_aa: CASSEATATDTQYF
d_call: NA; v_call: TRBV30; j_call: TRBJ1-5; cdr3_nt: TGTGCCTGGAGTAGGTCAGGGAATCAGCCCCAGCATTTT; cdr3_aa: CAWSRSGNQPQHF
d_call: TRBD1; v_call: TRBV5-1; j_call: TRBJ1-3; cdr3_nt: TGCGCCAGCAGCCCGGGACCGACAGGGCGATCAGGAAACACCATATATTTT; cdr3_aa: CASSPGPTGRSGNTIYF
d_call: NA; v_call: TRBV5-1; j_call: TRBJ1-3; cdr3_nt: NA; cdr3_aa: CASSLVGTGNTTYF
d_call: NA; v_call: TRBV4-1; j_call: TRBJ2-7; cdr3_nt: TGCGCCAGCAGCCAAGAACCGGGTACTTACGAGCAGTACTTC; cdr3_aa: CASSQEPGTYEQYF